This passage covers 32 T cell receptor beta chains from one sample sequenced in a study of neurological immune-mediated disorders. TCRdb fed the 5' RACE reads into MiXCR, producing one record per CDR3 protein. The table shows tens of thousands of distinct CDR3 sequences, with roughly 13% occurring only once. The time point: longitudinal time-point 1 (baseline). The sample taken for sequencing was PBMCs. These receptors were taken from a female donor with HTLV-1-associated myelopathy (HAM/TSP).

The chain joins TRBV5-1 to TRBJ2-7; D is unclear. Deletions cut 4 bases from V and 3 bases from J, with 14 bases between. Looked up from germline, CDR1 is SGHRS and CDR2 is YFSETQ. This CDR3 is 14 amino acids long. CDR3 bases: TGCGCCAGCAGCACCGACCCGGTGGGCTACGAGCAGTACTTC. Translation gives CASSTDPVGYEQYF.

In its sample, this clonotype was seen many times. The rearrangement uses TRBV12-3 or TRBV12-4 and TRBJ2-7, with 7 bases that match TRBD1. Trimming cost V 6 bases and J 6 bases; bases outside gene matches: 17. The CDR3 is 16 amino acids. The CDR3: CASSFGLYRGMGEQYF. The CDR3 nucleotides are TGTGCCAGCAGCTTCGGGCTCTACAGGGGAATGGGCGAGCAGTACTTC.

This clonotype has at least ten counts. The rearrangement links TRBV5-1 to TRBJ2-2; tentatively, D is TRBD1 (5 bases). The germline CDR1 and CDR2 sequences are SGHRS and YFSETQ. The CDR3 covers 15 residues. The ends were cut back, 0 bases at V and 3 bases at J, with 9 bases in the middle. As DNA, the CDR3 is TGCGCCAGCAGCTTGGGTCAGGGCGACACCGGGGAGCTGTTTTTT. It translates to CASSLGQGDTGELFF.

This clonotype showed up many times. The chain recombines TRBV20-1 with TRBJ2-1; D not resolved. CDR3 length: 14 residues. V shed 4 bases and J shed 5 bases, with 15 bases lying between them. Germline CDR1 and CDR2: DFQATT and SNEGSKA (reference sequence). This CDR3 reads CSAIVGGLDNEQFF. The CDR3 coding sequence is TGCAGTGCTATCGTGGGCGGCCTCGACAATGAGCAGTTCTTC.

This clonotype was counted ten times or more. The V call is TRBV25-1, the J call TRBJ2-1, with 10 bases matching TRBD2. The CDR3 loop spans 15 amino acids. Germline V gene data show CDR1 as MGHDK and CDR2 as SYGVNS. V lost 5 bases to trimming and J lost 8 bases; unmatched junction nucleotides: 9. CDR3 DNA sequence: TGTGCCAGCAGTAGCGGGGGGGCTGTAGTGTATGAGCAGTTCTTC. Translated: CASSSGGAVVYEQFF.

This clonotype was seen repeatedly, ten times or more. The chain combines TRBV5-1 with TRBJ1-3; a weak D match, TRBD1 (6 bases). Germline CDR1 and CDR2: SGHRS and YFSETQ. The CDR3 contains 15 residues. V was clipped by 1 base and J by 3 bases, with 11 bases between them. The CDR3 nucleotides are TGCGCCAGCAGCTTGTCGGGGGCAAATGGAAACACCATATATTTT. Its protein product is CASSLSGANGNTIYF.

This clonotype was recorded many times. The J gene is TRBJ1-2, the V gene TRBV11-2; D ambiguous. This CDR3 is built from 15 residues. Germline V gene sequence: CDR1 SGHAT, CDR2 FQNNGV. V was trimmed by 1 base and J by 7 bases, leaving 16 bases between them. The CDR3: CASSLAVPGKSGYTF. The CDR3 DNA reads TGTGCCAGCAGCTTAGCAGTTCCGGGAAAGTCTGGCTACACCTTC.

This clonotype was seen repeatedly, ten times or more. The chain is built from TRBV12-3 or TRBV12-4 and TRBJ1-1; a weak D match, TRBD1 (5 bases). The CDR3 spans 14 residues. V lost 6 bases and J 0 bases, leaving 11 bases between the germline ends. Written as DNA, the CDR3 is TGTGCCAGCAGCTCCGGGACGGTGAACACTGAAGCTTTCTTT. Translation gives CASSSGTVNTEAFF.

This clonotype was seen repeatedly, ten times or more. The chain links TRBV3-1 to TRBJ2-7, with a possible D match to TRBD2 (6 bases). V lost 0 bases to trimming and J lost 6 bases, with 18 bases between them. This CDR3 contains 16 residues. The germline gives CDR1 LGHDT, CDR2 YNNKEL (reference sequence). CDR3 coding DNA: TGTGCCAGCAGCCAAGATACTAGCTGGGGCTCCGGCGAGCAGTACTTC. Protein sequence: CASSQDTSWGSGEQYF.

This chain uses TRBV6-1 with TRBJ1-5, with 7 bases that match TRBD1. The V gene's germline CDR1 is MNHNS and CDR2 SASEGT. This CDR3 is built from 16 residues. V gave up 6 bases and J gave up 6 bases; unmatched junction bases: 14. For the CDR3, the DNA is TGTGCCAGCAGGAGGGGCGGGCAGGGGGGTACTCAGCCCCAGCATTTT. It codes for CASRRGGQGGTQPQHF.

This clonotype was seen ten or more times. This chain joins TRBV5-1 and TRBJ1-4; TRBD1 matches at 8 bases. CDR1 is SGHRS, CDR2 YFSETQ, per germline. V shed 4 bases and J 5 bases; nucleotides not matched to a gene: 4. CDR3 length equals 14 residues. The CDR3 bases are TGCGCCAGCAGCCAACGGACAGGGAATGAAAAACTGTTTTTT. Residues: CASSQRTGNEKLFF.

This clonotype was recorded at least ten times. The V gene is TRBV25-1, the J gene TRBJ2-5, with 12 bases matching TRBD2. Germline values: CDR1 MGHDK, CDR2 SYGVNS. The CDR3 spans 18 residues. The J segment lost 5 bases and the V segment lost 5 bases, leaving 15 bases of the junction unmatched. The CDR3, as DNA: TGTGCCAGCAGTTCTCTCGGGGCTAGCGGGGGGGCAGGGGAGACCCAGTACTTC. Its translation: CASSSLGASGGAGETQYF.

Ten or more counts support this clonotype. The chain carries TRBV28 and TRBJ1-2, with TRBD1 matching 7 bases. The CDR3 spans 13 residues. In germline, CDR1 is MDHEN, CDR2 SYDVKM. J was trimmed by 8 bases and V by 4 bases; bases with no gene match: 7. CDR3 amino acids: CASSSGTELGYTF. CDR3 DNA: TGTGCCAGCAGTTCTGGGACAGAACTCGGCTACACCTTC.

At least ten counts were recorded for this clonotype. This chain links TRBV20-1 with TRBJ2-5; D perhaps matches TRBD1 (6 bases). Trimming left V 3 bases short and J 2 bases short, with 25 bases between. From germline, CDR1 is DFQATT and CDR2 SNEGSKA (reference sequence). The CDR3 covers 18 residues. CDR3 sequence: CSASAQWGQKTIQETQYF. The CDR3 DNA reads TGCAGTGCTAGCGCACAGTGGGGACAAAAGACAATTCAAGAGACCCAGTACTTC.

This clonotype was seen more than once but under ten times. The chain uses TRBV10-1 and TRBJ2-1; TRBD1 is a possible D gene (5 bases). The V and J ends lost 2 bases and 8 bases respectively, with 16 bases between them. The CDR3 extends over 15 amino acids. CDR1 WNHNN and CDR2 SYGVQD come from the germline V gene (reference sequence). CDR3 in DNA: TGCGCCAGCAGTGAGGGTTCGGCAGGGAAGGATGAGCAGTTCTTC. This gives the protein CASSEGSAGKDEQFF.

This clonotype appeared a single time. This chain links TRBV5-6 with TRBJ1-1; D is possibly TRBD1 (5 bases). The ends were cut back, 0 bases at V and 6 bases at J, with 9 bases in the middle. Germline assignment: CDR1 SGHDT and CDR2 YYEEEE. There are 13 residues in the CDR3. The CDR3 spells CASSLDGGSEAFF. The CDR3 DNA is TGTGCCAGCAGCTTGGACGGGGGATCTGAAGCTTTCTTT.

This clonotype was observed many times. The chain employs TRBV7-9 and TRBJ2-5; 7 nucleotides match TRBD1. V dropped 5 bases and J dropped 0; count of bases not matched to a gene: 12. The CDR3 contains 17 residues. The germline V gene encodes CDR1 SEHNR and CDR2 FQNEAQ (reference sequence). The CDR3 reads CASSPYPGQRYQETQYF. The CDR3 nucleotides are TGTGCCAGCAGCCCTTACCCGGGACAGAGGTACCAAGAGACCCAGTACTTC.

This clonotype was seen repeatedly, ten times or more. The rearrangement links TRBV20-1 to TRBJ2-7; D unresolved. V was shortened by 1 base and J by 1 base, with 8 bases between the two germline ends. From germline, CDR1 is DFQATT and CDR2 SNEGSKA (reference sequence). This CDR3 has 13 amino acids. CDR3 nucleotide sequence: TGCAGTGCTAGAGTACCTTCTTCCTACGAGCAGTACTTC. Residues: CSARVPSSYEQYF.

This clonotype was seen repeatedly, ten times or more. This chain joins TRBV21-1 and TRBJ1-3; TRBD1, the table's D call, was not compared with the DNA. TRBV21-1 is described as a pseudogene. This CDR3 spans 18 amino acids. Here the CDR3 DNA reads TGTGCCAGCAGCAAATCTTCACAGGACCAACTCTCTGGAAACACCATATATTTT. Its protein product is CASSKSSQDQLSGNTIYF.

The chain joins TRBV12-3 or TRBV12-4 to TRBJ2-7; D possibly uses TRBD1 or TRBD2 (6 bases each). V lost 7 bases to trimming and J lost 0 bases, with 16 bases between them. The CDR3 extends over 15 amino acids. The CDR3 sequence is CASTRGGTLSYEQYF. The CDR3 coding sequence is TGTGCCAGCACGAGAGGGGGGACCCTCTCCTACGAGCAGTACTTC.

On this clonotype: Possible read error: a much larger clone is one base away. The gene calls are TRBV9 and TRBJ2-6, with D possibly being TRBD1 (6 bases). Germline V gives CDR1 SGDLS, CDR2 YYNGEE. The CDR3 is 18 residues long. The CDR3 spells CASSVAGAYLSGANVLTF. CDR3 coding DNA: TGTGCCAGCAGCGTAGCAGGGGCCTACCTCTCTGGGGCCAACGTACTGACTTTC.

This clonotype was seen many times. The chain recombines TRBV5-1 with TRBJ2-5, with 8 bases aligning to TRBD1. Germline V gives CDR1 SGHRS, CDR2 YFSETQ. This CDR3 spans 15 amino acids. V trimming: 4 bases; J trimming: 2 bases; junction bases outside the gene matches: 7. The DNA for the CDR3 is TGCGCCAGCAGCCTGCTGACAGGGGAACAAGAGACCCAGTACTTC. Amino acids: CASSLLTGEQETQYF.

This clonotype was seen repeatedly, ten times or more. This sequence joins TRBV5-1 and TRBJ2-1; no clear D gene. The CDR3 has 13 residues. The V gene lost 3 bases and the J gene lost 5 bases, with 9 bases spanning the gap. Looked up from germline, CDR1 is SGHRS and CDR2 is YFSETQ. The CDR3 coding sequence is TGCGCCAGCAGCTCCCGGGCCGACAATGAGCAGTTCTTC. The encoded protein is CASSSRADNEQFF.

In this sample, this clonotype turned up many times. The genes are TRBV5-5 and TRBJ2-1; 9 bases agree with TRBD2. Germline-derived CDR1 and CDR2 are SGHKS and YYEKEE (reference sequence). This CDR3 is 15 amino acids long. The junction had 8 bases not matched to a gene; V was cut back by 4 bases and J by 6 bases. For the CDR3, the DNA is TGTGCCAGCAGCCCCACGGGACTAGCTACCAATGAGCAGTTCTTC. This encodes CASSPTGLATNEQFF.

CDR3 region: CSAEEGREHTQYF. DNA for the CDR3: TGCAGTGCTGAGGAAGGAAGAGAGCATACGCAGTATTTT. J is TRBJ2-3 and V is TRBV20-1; no reliable D call. This CDR3 is 13 amino acids long. Germline V gives CDR1 DFQATT, CDR2 SNEGSKA (reference sequence). Trimming pared 5 bases from V and 7 bases from J, leaving 16 bases between.

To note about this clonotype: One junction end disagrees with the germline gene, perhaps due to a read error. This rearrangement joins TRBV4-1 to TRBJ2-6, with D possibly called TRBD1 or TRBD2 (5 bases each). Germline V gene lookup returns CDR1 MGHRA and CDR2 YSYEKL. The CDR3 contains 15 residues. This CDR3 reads CASNLSGGKANGLTF. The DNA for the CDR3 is TGCGCCAGCAACTTGAGTGGGGGTAAAGCCAACGGCCTGACTTTC.

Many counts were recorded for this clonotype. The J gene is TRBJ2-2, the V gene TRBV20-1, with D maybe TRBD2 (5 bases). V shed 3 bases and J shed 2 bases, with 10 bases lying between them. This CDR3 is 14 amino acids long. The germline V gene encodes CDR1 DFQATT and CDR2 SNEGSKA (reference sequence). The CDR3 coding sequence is TGCAGTGCTAGTCAGACGGGAAACACCGGGGAGCTGTTTTTT. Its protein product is CSASQTGNTGELFF.

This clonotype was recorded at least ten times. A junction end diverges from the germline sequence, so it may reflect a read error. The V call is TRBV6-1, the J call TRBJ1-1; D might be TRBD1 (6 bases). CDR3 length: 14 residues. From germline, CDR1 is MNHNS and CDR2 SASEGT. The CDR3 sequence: CASSEWPWDTEAFF. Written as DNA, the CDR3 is TGTGCCAGCAGTGAATGGCCTTGGGACACCGAAGCTTTCTTT.

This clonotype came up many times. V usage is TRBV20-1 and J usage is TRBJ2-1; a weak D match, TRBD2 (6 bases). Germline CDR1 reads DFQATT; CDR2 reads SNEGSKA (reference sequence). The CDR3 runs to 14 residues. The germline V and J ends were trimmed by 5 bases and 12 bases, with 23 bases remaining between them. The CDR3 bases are TGCAGTGCTCTTGAAGCTAGACACTTGGAGGGGCAGTTCTTC. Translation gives CSALEARHLEGQFF.

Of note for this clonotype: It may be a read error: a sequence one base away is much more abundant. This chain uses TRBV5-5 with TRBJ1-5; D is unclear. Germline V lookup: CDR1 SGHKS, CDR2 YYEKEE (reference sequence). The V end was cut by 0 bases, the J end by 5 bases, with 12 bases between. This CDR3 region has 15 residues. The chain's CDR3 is CASSLDWNWDQPQHF. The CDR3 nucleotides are TGTGCCAGCAGCTTGGACTGGAATTGGGATCAGCCCCAGCATTTT.

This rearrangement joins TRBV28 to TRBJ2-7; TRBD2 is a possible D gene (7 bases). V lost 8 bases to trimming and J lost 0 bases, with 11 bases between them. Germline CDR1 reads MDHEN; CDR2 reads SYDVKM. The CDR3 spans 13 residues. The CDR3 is CASGGGGSYEQYF. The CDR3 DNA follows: TGTGCCAGCGGAGGGGGGGGCTCCTACGAGCAGTACTTC. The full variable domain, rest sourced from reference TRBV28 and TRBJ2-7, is DVKVTQSSRYLVKRTGEKVFLECVQDMDHENMFWYRQDPGLGLRLIYFSYDVKMKEKGDIPEGYSVSREKKERFSLILESASTNQTSMYLCASGGGGSYEQYFGPGTRLTVT.

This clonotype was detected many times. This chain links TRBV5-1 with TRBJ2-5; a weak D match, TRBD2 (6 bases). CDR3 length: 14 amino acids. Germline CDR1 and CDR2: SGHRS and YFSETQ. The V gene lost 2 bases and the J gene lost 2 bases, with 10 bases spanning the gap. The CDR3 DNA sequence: TGCGCCAGCAGCTTAGGGACTGAGCAAGAGACCCAGTACTTC. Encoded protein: CASSLGTEQETQYF.